This is a list of T cell receptor beta chains from one sample in a study of neurological immune-mediated disorders. In TCRdb, the 5' RACE reads were re-called with MiXCR into one record per CDR3 protein. The sample has 24,000 or so distinct CDR3 sequences, more than 2% seen once; the top ten hold 2% to 2.5%. The sample taken for sequencing was PBMCs. These receptors came from a woman aged 50 to 65 with multiple sclerosis. Both conserved end residues are part of each CDR3.

j_gene: TRBJ2-7
v_gene: TRBV5-1
CDR3aa: CASSLQGEYEQYF

j_gene: TRBJ1-2
v_gene: TRBV12-3/TRBV12-4
CDR3aa: CASSFENPYGYTF

j_gene: TRBJ2-3
v_gene: TRBV24-1
CDR3aa: CATSVGTDTQYF

j_gene: TRBJ2-7
v_gene: TRBV7-9
CDR3aa: CASSLGVSGNYEQYF

j_gene: TRBJ1-1
v_gene: TRBV20-1
CDR3aa: CSASETSGGTEAFF

j_gene: TRBJ2-7
v_gene: TRBV7-2
CDR3aa: CASSGGAPYEQYF

j_gene: TRBJ1-1
v_gene: TRBV6-5
CDR3aa: CASRGFTEAFF

j_gene: TRBJ1-6
v_gene: TRBV20-1
CDR3aa: CSASWGLDNSPLNF

j_gene: TRBJ2-5
v_gene: TRBV15
CDR3aa: CATSRDQETQYF

j_gene: TRBJ2-7
v_gene: TRBV20-1
CDR3aa: CSAKRQGPYEQYF

j_gene: TRBJ2-2
v_gene: TRBV9
CDR3aa: CASSTTGGNTGELFF

j_gene: TRBJ1-6
v_gene: TRBV9
CDR3aa: CASSVGGGDSPLHF

j_gene: TRBJ2-7
v_gene: TRBV13
CDR3aa: CASSQTGTSYEQYF

j_gene: TRBJ2-7
v_gene: TRBV7-8
CDR3aa: CASSTGGSSYEQYF

j_gene: TRBJ1-6
v_gene: TRBV27
CDR3aa: CASSLDRVSPLHF

j_gene: TRBJ2-3
v_gene: TRBV20-1
CDR3aa: CSGQEGADTQYF

j_gene: TRBJ2-1
v_gene: TRBV25-1
CDR3aa: CASSLGAAEQFF

j_gene: TRBJ2-7
v_gene: TRBV15
CDR3aa: CATSRDYTIYEQYF

j_gene: TRBJ2-1
v_gene: TRBV11-1
CDR3aa: CASSQSFSGGVAQFF

j_gene: TRBJ2-5
v_gene: TRBV7-9
CDR3aa: CASSSGIFDVQETQYF

j_gene: TRBJ2-5
v_gene: TRBV20-1
CDR3aa: CSAGTSGALGETQYF

j_gene: TRBJ1-4
v_gene: TRBV20-1
CDR3aa: CSARDNQPIDPNEKLFF

j_gene: TRBJ1-3
v_gene: TRBV29-1
CDR3aa: CSPDWGNTIYF

j_gene: TRBJ2-6
v_gene: TRBV12-3/TRBV12-4
CDR3aa: CASSKAGANVLTF

j_gene: TRBJ2-4
v_gene: TRBV20-1
CDR3aa: CSSSRLLDGLAKNIQYF

j_gene: TRBJ2-4
v_gene: TRBV28
CDR3aa: CASSFLRLQNIQYF

j_gene: TRBJ2-1
v_gene: TRBV3-1
CDR3aa: CASRDRGYNEQFF

j_gene: TRBJ1-5
v_gene: TRBV10-3
CDR3aa: CAISESGGGKQPQNF

j_gene: TRBJ1-1
v_gene: TRBV7-2
CDR3aa: CASSPSSSLNTEAFF

j_gene: TRBJ2-7
v_gene: TRBV7-9
CDR3aa: CASSLPGGYEQYF

j_gene: TRBJ2-1
v_gene: TRBV7-6
CDR3aa: CASSLGQAGNEQFF

j_gene: TRBJ2-7
v_gene: TRBV4-1
CDR3aa: CASRPQGAGEYYEQYF

j_gene: TRBJ2-4
v_gene: TRBV3-1
CDR3aa: CASSQQGARNIQYF

j_gene: TRBJ1-2
v_gene: TRBV10-3
CDR3aa: CAISGAGSLYGYTF

j_gene: TRBJ2-1
v_gene: TRBV6-2/TRBV6-3
CDR3aa: CASSLYSNEQFF

j_gene: TRBJ1-2
v_gene: TRBV10-3
CDR3aa: CAIIYQGSYTF

j_gene: TRBJ1-5
v_gene: TRBV28
CDR3aa: CASTDRGRNQPQHF

j_gene: TRBJ2-3
v_gene: TRBV20-1
CDR3aa: CSDPTGRGRTDTQYF

j_gene: TRBJ1-1
v_gene: TRBV5-1
CDR3aa: CASSQDRGLNTEAFF

j_gene: TRBJ1-1
v_gene: TRBV20-1
CDR3aa: CSAPAGEFRTEAFF

j_gene: TRBJ2-2
v_gene: TRBV2
CDR3aa: CASSRQGVGAGELFF

j_gene: TRBJ1-2
v_gene: TRBV6-5
CDR3aa: CASSRDLGYGYTF

j_gene: TRBJ2-7
v_gene: TRBV4-3
CDR3aa: CASSQDLGLAVYEQYF

j_gene: TRBJ2-3
v_gene: TRBV5-1
CDR3aa: CASGIDRVETQYF

j_gene: TRBJ2-5
v_gene: TRBV10-3
CDR3aa: CAISEEESFQETQYF

j_gene: TRBJ2-7
v_gene: TRBV24-1
CDR3aa: CATTRGGGTYEQYF

j_gene: TRBJ2-2
v_gene: TRBV20-1
CDR3aa: CSARGSNTGELFF

j_gene: TRBJ2-1
v_gene: TRBV20-1
CDR3aa: CSARDRTGYNEQFF